These 27 T cell receptor beta chains came from one sample sequenced in a study of blood T cell repertoires in COVID-19. TCRdb's copy holds only in-frame clones and misses some; the assay was immunoSEQ multiplex PCR. Of over 200,000 clones in the sample, more than 75% were seen once. Sequenced: peripheral blood. Receptors originate from a woman aged 40 to 55 with acute or convalescent COVID-19.

This clone was detected once. In DNA, the CDR3 is TGCGCCAGCAGCCCCAAACTTCCGGGGACTAGCGGGAAGAACACCGGGGAGCTGTTTTTT. Translated: CASSPKLPGTSGKNTGELFF. The chain joins TRBV4-1 to TRBJ2-2; 13 bases fit TRBD2. V was clipped by 4 bases and J by 1 base; unmatched bases: 12. Germline CDR1 reads MGHRA; CDR2 reads YSYEKL. This CDR3 region has 20 residues.

This chain joins TRBV27 and TRBJ2-7, with 9 nucleotides matching TRBD1. This CDR3 region has 15 residues. Germline V gene sequence: CDR1 MNHEY, CDR2 SMNVEV (reference sequence). V trimming: 5 bases; J trimming: 4 bases; junction bases outside the gene matches: 9. The CDR3, as DNA: TGTGCCAGCAGTCATCTCCGGGACAGGGTGTACGAGCAGTACTTC. Amino acid sequence: CASSHLRDRVYEQYF.

This sequence joins TRBV12-5 and TRBJ1-5; 8 bases agree with TRBD1. The V gene end was trimmed by 0 bases and the J gene end by 6 bases; junction bases not matched to a gene: 10. The CDR3 length is 17 residues. Germline-derived CDR1 and CDR2 are LGHNT and FRNRAP. The CDR3 nucleotides are TGTGCTAGTGGTTTGGTAGTGGGGACAGGTGCGGGTCAGCCCCAGCATTTT. Translated, it gives CASGLVVGTGAGQPQHF.

The chain joins TRBV24-1 to TRBJ2-1; unclear D gene. V was cut by 0 bases and J by 7 bases, with 6 bases left in between. The CDR3 is made up of 13 amino acids. The germline gives CDR1 KGHDR, CDR2 SFDVKD. CDR3 nucleotide sequence: TGTGCCACCAGTGATTTGCGAGGTAATGAGCAGTTCTTC. It is translated as CATSDLRGNEQFF.

The V and J genes are TRBV15 and TRBJ1-2; 10 bases are a match to TRBD1. The CDR3 has 16 amino acids. V shed 0 bases and J 3 bases; nucleotides not matched to a gene: 4. Germline loops: CDR1 LNHNV, CDR2 YYDKDF (reference sequence). The CDR3 loop reads CATSRDRGTGDYGYTF. CDR3 nucleotides: TGTGCCACCAGCAGAGATAGGGGGACAGGGGACTATGGCTACACCTTC.

The rearrangement joins TRBV18 to TRBJ1-1; D is possibly TRBD1 (6 bases). Germline V gene data show CDR1 as KGHSH and CDR2 as LQKENI. The V and J ends lost 2 bases and 3 bases respectively, with 10 bases between them. The CDR3 is made up of 14 amino acids. Written as DNA, the CDR3 is TGTGCCAGCTCACCAAGACAGGTAGACACTGAAGCTTTCTTT. It translates to CASSPRQVDTEAFF. The entire variable domain, with the rest obtained from reference TRBV18 and TRBJ1-1, is as follows: NAGVMQNPRHLVRRRGQEARLRCSPMKGHSHVYWYRQLPEEGLKFMVYLQKENIIDESGMPKERFSAEFPKEGPSILRIQQVVRGDSAAYFCASSPRQVDTEAFFGQGTRLTVV.

This rearrangement joins TRBV19 to TRBJ2-7; no clear D gene. CDR1 is LNHDA and CDR2 is SQIVND in the germline V gene (reference sequence). The CDR3 is 15 residues long. Trimming took 3 bases from V and 2 from J, leaving 14 bases between them. For the CDR3, the DNA is TGTGCCAGTAGTATTACTCGGCAGACTCCCTACGAGCAGTACTTC. Protein product: CASSITRQTPYEQYF.

The chain carries TRBV7-6 and TRBJ2-5; 13 positions match TRBD2. The CDR3 runs 15 residues. CDR1 is SGHVS, CDR2 FNYEAQ, per germline. V was pared by 1 base and J by 9 bases, with 5 bases of the junction left unmatched. CDR3 nucleotide sequence: TGTGCCAGCAGCTTAGGGACTAGCGGGAGTGGGGCCCAGTACTTC. Its translation: CASSLGTSGSGAQYF.

This chain joins TRBV9 and TRBJ1-1; 11 bases line up with TRBD1. Germline V gene data show CDR1 as SGDLS and CDR2 as YYNGEE. CDR3 length: 17 residues. V shed 3 bases and J 3 bases; nucleotides not matched to a gene: 10. CDR3 nucleotide sequence: TGTGCCAGCAGCGCTAGGGACAGGGGGGCGATGGACACTGAAGCTTTCTTT. Its protein is CASSARDRGAMDTEAFF. Complete variable domain (other parts from reference TRBV9 and TRBJ1-1): DSGVTQTPKHLITATGQRVTLRCSPRSGDLSVYWYQQSLDQGLQFLIQYYNGEERAKGNILERFSAQQFPDLHSELNLSSLELGDSALYFCASSARDRGAMDTEAFFGQGTRLTVV.

This clone was detected only once. V gene TRBV7-9 combines with J gene TRBJ2-7; no reliable D call. The germline V and J ends were trimmed by 4 bases and 5 bases, with 6 bases remaining between them. The germline CDR1 and CDR2 sequences are SEHNR and FQNEAQ (reference sequence). There are 11 residues in the CDR3. The CDR3 is CASSSQDEQYF. CDR3 in DNA: TGTGCCAGCAGCTCACAAGACGAGCAGTACTTC. Full variable domain (remainder filled in from reference TRBV7-9 and TRBJ2-7): DTGVSQNPRHKITKRGQNVTFRCDPISEHNRLYWYRQTLGQGPEFLTYFQNEAQLEKSRLLSDRFSAERPKGSFSTLEIQRTEQGDSAMYLCASSSQDEQYFGPGTRLTVT.

The chain is built from TRBV12-3 or TRBV12-4 and TRBJ2-7; 8 bases match TRBD1. The CDR3 has 13 residues. V trimming: 7 bases; J trimming: 6 bases; junction bases outside the gene matches: 8. CDR3 nucleotides: TGTGCCAGCAAGGTGGACAGGGTCGGCGAGCAGTACTTC. Protein sequence: CASKVDRVGEQYF.

CDR3 amino acids: CASRLTGATNEKLFF. The CDR3 region has the DNA TGTGCCAGCAGACTGACGGGTGCTACTAATGAAAAACTGTTTTTT. V usage is TRBV6-5 and J usage is TRBJ1-4; no clear D gene. The CDR3 covers 15 residues. V dropped 6 bases and J dropped 2 bases, with 13 bases sitting between them. CDR1 is MNHEY and CDR2 is SVGAGI in the germline V gene.

The rearrangement joins TRBV18 to TRBJ2-3; D remains unclear. With 0 bases removed from V and 2 bases from J, the gap between germline ends came to 6 bases. This CDR3 has 14 amino acids. The V gene's germline CDR1 is KGHSH and CDR2 LQKENI. The CDR3 here is CASSPPAPTDTQYF. The CDR3, as DNA: TGTGCCAGCTCACCACCGGCCCCCACAGATACGCAGTATTTT.

The V and J genes are TRBV19 and TRBJ1-3, with unresolved D. Trimming cost V 2 bases and J 4 bases, with 6 bases left between them. The CDR3 is 13 residues long. In germline, CDR1 is LNHDA, CDR2 SQIVND (reference sequence). CDR3 sequence reads: CASSINQGNTIYF. CDR3 sequence (DNA): TGTGCCAGTAGTATAAATCAGGGAAACACCATATATTTT.

This chain links TRBV5-1 with TRBJ2-5; 8 bases line up with TRBD1. The CDR3 contains 15 residues. Trimming removed 3 bases from V and 2 bases from J; junction bases left unmatched: 6. Germline V gene lookup returns CDR1 SGHRS and CDR2 YFSETQ. The CDR3: CASSSVRTGQETQYF. The CDR3 DNA sequence: TGCGCCAGCAGCTCAGTCCGGACAGGGCAAGAGACCCAGTACTTC.

The CDR3: CASSPVTGGNGYTF. The CDR3 DNA sequence: TGCGCCAGCAGCCCGGTGACAGGGGGCAACGGCTACACCTTC. The rearrangement uses TRBV5-1 and TRBJ1-2, with 10 bases aligning to TRBD1. The J segment lost 8 bases and the V segment lost 4 bases, leaving 8 bases of the junction unmatched. The CDR3 extends over 14 amino acids. The germline CDR1 and CDR2 sequences are SGHRS and YFSETQ.

The V gene is TRBV5-1, the J gene TRBJ1-4, with 9 positions matching TRBD1. The V segment lost 0 bases and the J segment 2 bases; nucleotides outside the gene matches: 2. This CDR3 has 16 amino acids. CDR1 and CDR2 (germline): SGHRS, YFSETQ. The CDR3 spells CASSLGDRGTNEKLFF. The CDR3 coding sequence is TGCGCCAGCAGCTTGGGCGACAGGGGGACTAATGAAAAACTGTTTTTT.

The rearrangement joins TRBV5-6 to TRBJ1-4, with D perhaps matching TRBD1 (5 bases). V shed 6 bases and J shed 4 bases, with 22 bases lying between them. The CDR3 length is 17 residues. Germline V gene lookup returns CDR1 SGHDT and CDR2 YYEEEE. CDR3 loop: CASTITISGLGNEKLFF. The DNA of the CDR3 is TGTGCCAGCACCATAACGATTTCAGGGCTTGGTAATGAAAAACTGTTTTTT.

The chain links TRBV10-3 to TRBJ2-7; 9 bases match TRBD1. The CDR3 is made up of 13 amino acids. The ends lost 8 bases at V and 4 bases at J; junction bases unmatched: 6. Germline CDR1 reads ENHRY; CDR2 reads SYGVKD. CDR3 nucleotides: TGTGCCATCGGGACAGGGTTCTGGTACGAGCAGTACTTC. It translates to CAIGTGFWYEQYF.

This chain joins TRBV3-1 (or the pseudogene TRBV3-2) and TRBJ2-7; 11 bases are a match to TRBD2. Per the germline V gene, CDR1 is LGHDT and CDR2 is YNNKEL (reference sequence). The ends lost 1 base at V and 4 bases at J; junction bases unmatched: 6. This CDR3 comprises 16 residues. CDR3: CASSQGASGGMYEQYF. DNA for the CDR3: TGTGCCAGCAGCCAAGGGGCTAGCGGGGGGATGTACGAGCAGTACTTC.

This clone has a handful of counts. The chain is built from TRBV2 and TRBJ1-2; 12 positions agree with TRBD1. This CDR3 contains 14 residues. After removal of 4 bases from V and 8 bases from J, the junction contained 5 bases not matched to a gene. Per germline, CDR1 SNHLY and CDR2 FYNNEI. The CDR3 spells CASSATGTGGGYTF. CDR3 bases: TGTGCCAGCAGTGCTACCGGGACAGGGGGCGGCTACACCTTC. Variable domain in full (rest from reference TRBV2 and TRBJ1-2): EPEVTQTPSHQVTQMGQEVILRCVPISNHLYFYWYRQILGQKVEFLVSFYNNEISEKSEIFDDQFSVERPDGSNFTLKIRSTKLEDSAMYFCASSATGTGGGYTFGSGTRLTVV.

The chain joins TRBV5-1 to TRBJ2-1; D is unresolved. The V gene lost 0 bases and the J gene lost 8 bases, with 9 bases spanning the gap. The CDR3 consists of 13 residues. Germline V lookup: CDR1 SGHRS, CDR2 YFSETQ. The CDR3 DNA reads as TGCGCCAGCAGCTTGGGGTACGAGGATGAGCAGTTCTTC. It specifies CASSLGYEDEQFF.

The J gene is TRBJ2-5, the V gene TRBV2; 8 bases line up with TRBD1. The CDR3 sequence is 14 residues long. The V gene's germline CDR1 is SNHLY and CDR2 FYNNEI. The V segment lost 9 bases and the J segment 4 bases; nucleotides outside the gene matches: 10. In DNA, the CDR3 is TGTGCCAGTGGGACAGGCGTTATGGGAGAGACCCAGTACTTC. This codes for CASGTGVMGETQYF.

Points on this clone: At one end, the junction sequence differs from germline, possibly due to a read error. The CDR3 protein is CAWSAPPLF. CDR3 DNA: TGTGCCTGGAGTGCTCCTCCGTTATTT. V usage is TRBV30 and J usage is TRBJ1-1; D is unresolved. CDR3 size: 9 residues. Looked up from germline, CDR1 is GTSNPN and CDR2 is SVGIG (reference sequence).

The chain uses TRBV4-2 and TRBJ2-1; a weak D match, TRBD1 (6 bases). The V end was cut by 4 bases, the J end by 6 bases, with 13 bases between. The germline CDR1 and CDR2 sequences are LGHNA and YNFKEQ. The CDR3 sequence is 14 residues long. The CDR3 sequence: CASSLTTTGNEQFF. Here the CDR3 DNA reads TGTGCCAGCAGCCTTACCACGACAGGCAATGAGCAGTTCTTC.

This clone occurred a few times. The V call is TRBV5-4, the J call TRBJ2-3; 11 positions agree with TRBD2. The CDR3 is 15 residues long. V lost 3 bases, J lost 2 bases, and 2 bases stayed unmatched. Germline V lookup: CDR1 SGHNT, CDR2 YYREEE (reference sequence). The CDR3 reads CASSWGLADTDTQYF. The CDR3 DNA reads TGTGCCAGCAGCTGGGGACTAGCGGACACAGATACGCAGTATTTT. Variable domain in full (rest from reference TRBV5-4 and TRBJ2-3): ETGVTQSPTHLIKTRGQQVTLRCSSQSGHNTVSWYQQALGQGPQFIFQYYREEENGRGNFPPRFSGLQFPNYSSELNVNALELDDSALYLCASSWGLADTDTQYFGPGTRLTVL.

V is TRBV9 and J is TRBJ1-1, with D possibly being TRBD1 (5 bases). This CDR3 has 14 residues. V was shortened by 0 bases and J by 4 bases, with 10 bases between the two germline ends. The germline V gene has CDR1 SGDLS and CDR2 YYNGEE. The CDR3 nucleotides are TGTGCCAGCAGCGTAGAGTGGGGCGGCACTGAAGCTTTCTTT. As protein: CASSVEWGGTEAFF.